These T cell receptor beta chains were read from a single sample in a study of human T cells and chemical hapten exposure. TCRdb reprocessed the RACE reads with MiXCR, giving one entry per CDR3 protein. This table holds 370,000 or so distinct CDR3 sequences, about 4.8% found once. Sequenced here: whole blood, sampled in connection with sensitization to the hapten diphenylcyclopropenone (DPC). The receptors were sampled from a woman aged 45 to 65 with alopecia areata. Some clones in this sample may be carry-over from other donors' samples. The CDR3 runs from the conserved cysteine through the conserved F or W. The order of the fields is V gene, J gene, CDR3 protein.

V: TRBV9; J: TRBJ2-3; CDR3: CASSLDDAPRTDTQYF
V: TRBV12-3/TRBV12-4; J: TRBJ2-3; CDR3: CASSPPGRPTRFTQYF
V: TRBV2; J: TRBJ2-1; CDR3: CASSEAAGYNEQFF
V: TRBV3-1; J: TRBJ1-2; CDR3: CASGAVTYGYTF
V: TRBV20-1; J: TRBJ1-5; CDR3: CSANSWGEGLYQPQHF
V: TRBV7-9; J: TRBJ2-1; CDR3: CASSPSLGYYNEQFF
V: TRBV5-4; J: TRBJ2-1; CDR3: CASSRRGPSSYNEQFF
V: TRBV18; J: TRBJ1-4; CDR3: CASSRGNGNEKLFF
V: TRBV7-2; J: TRBJ2-7; CDR3: CASSLGTAYQYEQYF
V: TRBV5-5; J: TRBJ2-1; CDR3: CASSLLPGQGVDNEQFF
V: TRBV3-1; J: TRBJ1-5; CDR3: CASSQGTGTQPQHF
V: TRBV21-1; J: TRBJ2-1; CDR3: CASSKGTGSSYNEQFF
V: TRBV5-1; J: TRBJ2-7; CDR3: CASSRQTGDYEQYF
V: TRBV5-1; J: TRBJ1-1; CDR3: CASSLVGGRSNTEAFF
V: TRBV12-3/TRBV12-4; J: TRBJ2-1; CDR3: CASSLNGGQNEQFF
V: TRBV7-8; J: TRBJ1-3; CDR3: CASGTGPYSGNTIYF
V: TRBV6-1; J: TRBJ2-6; CDR3: CASSDLSRAGRSGANVLTF
V: TRBV6-1; J: TRBJ1-2; CDR3: CASSDAANYGYTF
V: TRBV4-2; J: TRBJ2-3; CDR3: CASSQDGASGRWADTQYF
V: TRBV21-1; J: TRBJ2-5; CDR3: CASSKGAQGSQETQYF
V: TRBV6-2/TRBV6-3; J: TRBJ2-5; CDR3: CASKTGNYQESQYF
V: TRBV10-3; J: TRBJ2-5; CDR3: CAISLSSQETQYF
V: TRBV27; J: TRBJ1-4; CDR3: CASSRRTGSGEKLFF
V: TRBV14; J: TRBJ1-4; CDR3: CASSQALSYTNEKLFF
V: TRBV12-3/TRBV12-4; J: TRBJ2-3; CDR3: CASSLEGANLDTQYF
V: TRBV28; J: TRBJ1-1; CDR3: CASSSRGGTEAFF
V: TRBV12-3/TRBV12-4; J: TRBJ2-1; CDR3: CATKGASYNEQFF
V: TRBV4-1; J: TRBJ2-2; CDR3: CASSQPLTSGGSGELFF
V: TRBV4-2; J: TRBJ2-3; CDR3: CASSQLRQGVTTDTQYF
V: TRBV6-1; J: TRBJ2-7; CDR3: CAITRQGGKEQYF
V: TRBV14; J: TRBJ1-3; CDR3: CASSQDPRSGNTIYF
V: TRBV5-1; J: TRBJ2-1; CDR3: CASSWDFYPNNEQFF
V: TRBV29-1; J: TRBJ2-1; CDR3: CSVELNGYSSYNEQFF
V: TRBV3-1; J: TRBJ2-3; CDR3: CASSRTSGGPVDTDTQYF
V: TRBV10-3; J: TRBJ2-3; CDR3: CAIGEQAGGSDTQYF
V: TRBV5-4; J: TRBJ2-7; CDR3: CASSLGTGGEEQYF
V: TRBV5-6; J: TRBJ2-1; CDR3: CASRLVNEQFF
V: TRBV6-5; J: TRBJ1-3; CDR3: CASSYSLLSSGNTIYF
V: TRBV12-3/TRBV12-4; J: TRBJ2-1; CDR3: CASTRGRGSYNEQFF
V: TRBV13; J: TRBJ2-6; CDR3: CASSSRGGASSGANVLTF
V: TRBV6-2/TRBV6-3; J: TRBJ1-1; CDR3: CASSSREGGNTEAFF
V: TRBV7-9; J: TRBJ2-2; CDR3: CASRVGAHTGELFF
V: TRBV7-8; J: TRBJ2-7; CDR3: CASSPGLAAAASYEQYF
V: TRBV7-6; J: TRBJ2-3; CDR3: CASSLLPPDTQYF
V: TRBV6-5; J: TRBJ1-5; CDR3: CASSPSRAPNQPQHF
V: TRBV7-8; J: TRBJ2-6; CDR3: CASSSGQGGNVLTF
V: TRBV29-1; J: TRBJ1-3; CDR3: CSVRGTVSGNTIYF
V: TRBV6-1; J: TRBJ1-4; CDR3: CATLTGQRVSTNEKLFF
V: TRBV6-6; J: TRBJ1-2; CDR3: CASIVVTGARYGYTF
V: TRBV20-1; J: TRBJ2-1; CDR3: CSASSLRAPTNEQFF
V: TRBV18; J: TRBJ1-1; CDR3: CASSRNPYTEAFF
V: TRBV27; J: TRBJ2-7; CDR3: CASSSQGIYEQYF
V: TRBV24-1; J: TRBJ2-5; CDR3: CATRASGVETQYF
V: TRBV7-2; J: TRBJ2-2; CDR3: CASSLSLGGTGELFF
V: TRBV5-5; J: TRBJ1-1; CDR3: CASSLKTEYLEAFF
V: TRBV6-1; J: TRBJ1-5; CDR3: CASSRLRGQGVLNNQPQHF
V: TRBV21-1; J: TRBJ2-3; CDR3: CASSTPKRLAGTDTQYF
V: TRBV12-3/TRBV12-4; J: TRBJ2-7; CDR3: CASSFVPGGPNEQYF
V: TRBV5-8; J: TRBJ2-1; CDR3: CASSLTRGKEQFF